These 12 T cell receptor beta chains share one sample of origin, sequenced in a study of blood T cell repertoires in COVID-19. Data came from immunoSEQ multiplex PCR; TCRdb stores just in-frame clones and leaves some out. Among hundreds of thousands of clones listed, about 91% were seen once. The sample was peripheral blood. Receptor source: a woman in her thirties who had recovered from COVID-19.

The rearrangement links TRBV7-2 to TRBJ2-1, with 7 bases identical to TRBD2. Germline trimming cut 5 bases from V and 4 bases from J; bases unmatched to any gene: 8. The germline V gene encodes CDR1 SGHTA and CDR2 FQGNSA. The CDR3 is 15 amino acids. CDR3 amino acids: CASSPNLAEYNEQFF. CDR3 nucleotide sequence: TGTGCCAGCAGCCCGAATCTAGCGGAGTACAATGAGCAGTTCTTC.

The CDR3 bases are TGTGCCAGCAGCTTGGTTGGCATACCCCCTGAAGCTTTCTTT. The encoded protein is CASSLVGIPPEAFF. The chain combines TRBV5-6 with TRBJ1-1, with D unclear. Trimming removed 0 bases at V and 6 bases at J, with 12 bases between. The germline V gene has CDR1 SGHDT and CDR2 YYEEEE. The CDR3 loop spans 14 amino acids.

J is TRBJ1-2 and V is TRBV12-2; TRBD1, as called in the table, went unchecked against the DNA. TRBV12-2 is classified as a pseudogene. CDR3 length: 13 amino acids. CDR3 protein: CASWGQGPYGYTF. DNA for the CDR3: TGTGCAAGTTGGGGACAGGGGCCTTATGGCTACACCTTC.

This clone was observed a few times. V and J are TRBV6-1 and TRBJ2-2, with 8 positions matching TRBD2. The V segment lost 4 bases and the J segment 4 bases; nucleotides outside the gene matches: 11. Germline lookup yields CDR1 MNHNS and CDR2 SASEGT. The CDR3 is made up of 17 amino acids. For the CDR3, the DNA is TGTGCCAGCAGTGGCCTCATAGCGGGGCCTTTCACCGGGGAGCTGTTTTTT. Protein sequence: CASSGLIAGPFTGELFF.

The CDR3 here is CAWSVARRKSQYF. The CDR3 DNA sequence: TGTGCCTGGAGTGTAGCTAGAAGGAAGTCGCAGTATTTT. The rearrangement uses TRBV30 and TRBJ2-3; D remains unclear. The CDR3 sequence is 13 residues long. CDR1 and CDR2 (germline): GTSNPN, SVGIG (reference sequence). V was cut by 0 bases and J by 10 bases, with 14 bases left in between.

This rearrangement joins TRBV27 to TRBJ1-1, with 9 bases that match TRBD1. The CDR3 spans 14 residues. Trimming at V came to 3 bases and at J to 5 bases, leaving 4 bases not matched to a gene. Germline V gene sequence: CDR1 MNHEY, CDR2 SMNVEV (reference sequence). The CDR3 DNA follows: TGTGCCAGCAGTTTGACAGGGGGTTGGACTGAAGCTTTCTTT. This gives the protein CASSLTGGWTEAFF.

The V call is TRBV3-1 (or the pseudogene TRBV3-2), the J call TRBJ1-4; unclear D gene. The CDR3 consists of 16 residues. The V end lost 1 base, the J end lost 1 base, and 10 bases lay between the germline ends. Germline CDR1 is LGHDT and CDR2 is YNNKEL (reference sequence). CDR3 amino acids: CASSQVVGLTNEKLFF. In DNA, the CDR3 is TGTGCCAGCAGCCAAGTAGTCGGACTAACTAATGAAAAACTGTTTTTT.

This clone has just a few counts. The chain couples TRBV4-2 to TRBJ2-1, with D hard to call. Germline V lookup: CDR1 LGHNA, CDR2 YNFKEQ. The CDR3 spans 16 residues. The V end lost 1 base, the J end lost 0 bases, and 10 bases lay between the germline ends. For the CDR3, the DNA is TGTGCCAGCAGCCAAGCCGGGTTCAGCTCCTACAATGAGCAGTTCTTC. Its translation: CASSQAGFSSYNEQFF.

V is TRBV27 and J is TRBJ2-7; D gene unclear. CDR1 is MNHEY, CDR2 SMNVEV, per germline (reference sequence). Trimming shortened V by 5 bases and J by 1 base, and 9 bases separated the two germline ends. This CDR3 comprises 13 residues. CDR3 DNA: TGTGCCAGCAGTCTCACCGAGTCCTACGAGCAGTACTTC. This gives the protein CASSLTESYEQYF.

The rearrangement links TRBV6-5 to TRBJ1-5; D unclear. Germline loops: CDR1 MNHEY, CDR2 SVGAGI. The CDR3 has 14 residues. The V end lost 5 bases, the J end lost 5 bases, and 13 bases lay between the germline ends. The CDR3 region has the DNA TGTGCCAGCAGTCAAAGGACTTCTGATCAGCCCCAGCATTTT. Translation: CASSQRTSDQPQHF.

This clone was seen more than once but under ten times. The CDR3: CASSLDRAGTEAFF. The CDR3, as DNA: TGTGCCAGCAGCTTAGACAGGGCAGGGACTGAAGCTTTCTTT. The chain combines TRBV11-2 with TRBJ1-1; D may be TRBD1 (5 bases). CDR3 length equals 14 residues. Trimming stripped 0 bases from V and 5 bases from J, with 10 bases between. The germline CDR1 and CDR2 sequences are SGHAT and FQNNGV.

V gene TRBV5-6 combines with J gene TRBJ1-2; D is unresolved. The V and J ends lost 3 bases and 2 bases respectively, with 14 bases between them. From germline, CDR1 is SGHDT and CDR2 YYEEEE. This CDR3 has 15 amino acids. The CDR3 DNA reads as TGTGCCAGCAGCTGGCAGGCCCTCGTCAACTATGGCTACACCTTC. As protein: CASSWQALVNYGYTF. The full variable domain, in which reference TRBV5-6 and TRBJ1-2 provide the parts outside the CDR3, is DAGVTQSPTHLIKTRGQQVTLRCSPKSGHDTVSWYQQALGQGPQFIFQYYEEEERQRGNFPDRFSGHQFPNYSSELNVNALLLGDSALYLCASSWQALVNYGYTFGSGTRLTVV.